Each of the 14 T cell receptor beta chains below was sequenced from the same sample in a study of early T cells in non-severe SARS-CoV-2 infection. TCRdb ran MiXCR on the 5' RACE reads and lists one entry per CDR3 protein. This sample has under 65,000 distinct CDR3 sequences, with 13% found just once. The material was whole blood, obtained at baseline. The receptors come from an adult who was a healthcare worker with PCR-confirmed SARS-CoV-2 infection or an uninfected control (not recorded which).

The V gene is TRBV13, the J gene TRBJ2-7, with 7 bases fitting TRBD1. CDR1 PRHDT and CDR2 FYEKMQ come from the germline V gene (reference sequence). The CDR3 loop spans 13 amino acids. V trimming: 4 bases; J trimming: 6 bases; junction bases outside the gene matches: 6. In DNA form, the CDR3 reads TGTGCCAGCAGCTCGATACAGGGGAGCGAGCAGTACTTC. This translates into CASSSIQGSEQYF.

This clonotype occurred a few times. The rearrangement joins TRBV6-2 or TRBV6-3 to TRBJ2-1; 7 bases align to TRBD2. Trimming cost V 1 base and J 0 bases; bases outside gene matches: 12. This CDR3 region has 19 residues. Germline CDR1 reads MNHEY; CDR2 reads SVGEGT. As DNA, the CDR3 is TGTGCCAGCAGTTACTGGCGCGCTCCGCGGGGGAGCTCCTACAATGAGCAGTTCTTC. This gives the protein CASSYWRAPRGSSYNEQFF.

The rearrangement uses TRBV13 and TRBJ2-3, with TRBD2 matching 14 bases. Germline loops: CDR1 PRHDT, CDR2 FYEKMQ (reference sequence). The ends lost 4 bases at V and 2 bases at J; junction bases unmatched: 5. This CDR3 contains 17 residues. Here the CDR3 reads CASSSRLAGGPTDTQYF. In DNA, the CDR3 is TGTGCCAGCAGCTCTAGACTAGCGGGAGGGCCCACAGATACGCAGTATTTT.

V usage is TRBV30 and J usage is TRBJ2-7, with D possibly TRBD1 on 6 matching bases. V was trimmed by 7 bases and J by 1 base, leaving 11 bases between them. The CDR3 totals 12 residues. Germline CDR1 reads GTSNPN; CDR2 reads SVGIG (reference sequence). The chain's CDR3 is CASQGRSYEQYF. Written as DNA, the CDR3 is TGTGCCTCACAGGGTAGGTCCTACGAGCAGTACTTC. Filled out from reference TRBV30 and TRBJ2-7, the complete variable domain reads SQTIHQWPATLVQPVGSPLSLECTVEGTSNPNLYWYRQAAGRGLQLLFYSVGIGQISSEVPQNLSASRPQDRQFILSSKKLLLSDSGFYLCASQGRSYEQYFGPGTRLTVT.

This chain connects TRBV4-1 to TRBJ2-2; 8 nucleotides line up with TRBD2. CDR3 length: 15 amino acids. Germline trimming cut 7 bases from V and 3 bases from J; bases unmatched to any gene: 7. Germline CDR1 MGHRA, CDR2 YSYEKL. The CDR3 coding sequence is TGCGCCAGCAACCCGGGAGGGCTTGACACCGGGGAGCTGTTTTTT. Protein product: CASNPGGLDTGELFF.

The chain has TRBV7-2 and TRBJ1-1; TRBD1 matches 7 bases. V lost 1 base, J lost 0 bases, and 8 bases stayed unmatched. This CDR3 is built from 17 residues. In germline, CDR1 is SGHTA, CDR2 FQGNSA. CDR3 nucleotide sequence: TGTGCCAGCAGCTTAGACCTTGACAGGGTAATGAACACTGAAGCTTTCTTT. This encodes CASSLDLDRVMNTEAFF.

This clonotype was found a few times. The V call is TRBV6-6, the J call TRBJ2-5; the D is unclear. V was trimmed by 5 bases and J by 3 bases, leaving 7 bases between them. Germline CDR1 MNHNY, CDR2 SVGAGI (reference sequence). The CDR3 contains 12 residues. The CDR3 protein is CASSRAEETQYF. The CDR3, as DNA: TGTGCCAGCAGTCGGGCCGAAGAGACCCAGTACTTC.

This clonotype was picked up a small number of times. CDR3 amino acids: CASSTPDRREAFF. CDR3 nucleotides: TGTGCCAGCAGCACCCCGGACAGGAGAGAAGCTTTCTTT. The chain has TRBV7-2 and TRBJ1-1, with 7 bases lining up with TRBD1. This CDR3 region has 13 residues. Germline assignment: CDR1 SGHTA and CDR2 FQGNSA. The V segment lost 5 bases and the J segment 8 bases; nucleotides outside the gene matches: 8. The full variable domain, rest sourced from reference TRBV7-2 and TRBJ1-1, is GAGVSQSPSNKVTEKGKDVELRCDPISGHTALYWYRQSLGQGLEFLIYFQGNSAPDKSGLPSDRFSAERTGGSVSTLTIQRTQQEDSAVYLCASSTPDRREAFFGQGTRLTVV.

CDR3 DNA: TGTGCCAGCAGCGACAGGGGAATCCCCTATGGCTACACCTTC. Its translation is CASSDRGIPYGYTF. This sequence joins TRBV11-2 and TRBJ1-2, with 8 bases fitting TRBD1. Per the germline V gene, CDR1 is SGHAT and CDR2 is FQNNGV. J gave up 4 bases and V 5 bases, and 6 bases lay outside the gene matches. The CDR3 is made up of 14 amino acids.

This clonotype has just a few counts. This rearrangement joins TRBV28 to TRBJ2-1; 8 bases are a match to TRBD2. Germline V gene sequence: CDR1 MDHEN, CDR2 SYDVKM. The V and J ends lost 3 bases and 0 bases, in that order; junction bases with no gene match: 7. This CDR3 has 17 amino acids. The CDR3 DNA reads TGTGCCAGCAGTTTCCCTAGCGGGCTACGCTCCTACAATGAGCAGTTCTTC. This encodes CASSFPSGLRSYNEQFF.

This clonotype was counted between two and nine times. The chain recombines TRBV4-3 with TRBJ1-5; no definite D call. The V gene's germline CDR1 is LGHNA and CDR2 YSLEER. Trimming removed 3 bases from V and 6 bases from J, with 9 bases in between. This CDR3 contains 13 residues. CDR3 loop: CASSQNLGQPQHF. The CDR3 bases are TGCGCCAGCAGCCAGAATCTGGGTCAGCCCCAGCATTTT.

This clonotype was observed a handful of times. The chain links TRBV2 to TRBJ2-7; 8 positions match TRBD1. Germline CDR1 is SNHLY and CDR2 is FYNNEI. Trimming at V came to 6 bases and at J to 4 bases, leaving 8 bases not matched to a gene. This CDR3 has 14 amino acids. The CDR3 region is CASSTGQGEYEQYF. The CDR3 DNA reads as TGTGCCAGCAGCACCGGACAGGGAGAGTACGAGCAGTACTTC.

The chain carries TRBV5-1 and TRBJ1-1, with D possibly TRBD1 on 6 matching bases. The germline V gene has CDR1 SGHRS and CDR2 YFSETQ. The CDR3 is 15 amino acids. Trimming pared 3 bases from V and 4 bases from J, leaving 16 bases between. In DNA form, the CDR3 reads TGCGCCAGCAGCTCGGGCGGACAGCGGGGCACTGAAGCTTTCTTT. Its translation is CASSSGGQRGTEAFF.

The gene calls are TRBV27 and TRBJ2-7; 7 nucleotides line up with TRBD1. There are 17 residues in the CDR3. V lost 2 bases and J lost 1; bases outside the gene matches: 11. The germline V gene has CDR1 MNHEY and CDR2 SMNVEV (reference sequence). In DNA, the CDR3 is TGTGCCAGCAGTTTAATCGTAGGGACAGAAAGATCCTACGAGCAGTACTTC. Translated, it gives CASSLIVGTERSYEQYF.